One and the same sample provided the 31 T cell receptor beta chains below, sequenced in a study of CD8 T cells in Susac syndrome (dated by TCRdb to between 2018 and 2021). Library preparation was by the immunoSEQ multiplex PCR assay. RNA was extracted with the RNeasy kit and roughly 0.45 to 1 ug was reverse transcribed using random hexamers. The public sequencing data were trimmed at Q25 with fastp and processed into clonotypes with MiXCR by TCRdb, which kept only in-frame beta chains. Entries that share a CDR3 protein sequence are merged under the most common genes and DNA. In this sample the table shows a few hundred thousand distinct CDR3 sequences, 90% to 95% of which occur a single time. The ten top clones hold approximately 0.13% of the sample. Sequencing was performed on CD8+ T cells from PBMCs. These receptors were collected from a human donor with multiple sclerosis.

The chain combines TRBV7-9 with TRBJ2-2; 10 positions match TRBD2. The CDR3 loop spans 13 amino acids. The junction had 0 bases not matched to a gene; V was cut back by 4 bases and J by 7 bases. Germline CDR1 SEHNR, CDR2 FQNEAQ (reference sequence). The CDR3 coding sequence is TGTGCCAGCAGCTCTAGCGGGAGCGGGGAGCTGTTTTTT. Translated: CASSSSGSGELFF.

The genes are TRBV20-1 and TRBJ2-4; no definite D call. The CDR3 has 14 amino acids. V lost 2 bases to trimming and J lost 0 bases, with 8 bases between them. Germline V gives CDR1 DFQATT, CDR2 SNEGSKA (reference sequence). Here the CDR3 reads CSARMWLAKNIQYF. For the CDR3, the DNA is TGCAGTGCTAGAATGTGGCTAGCCAAAAACATTCAGTACTTC.

This rearrangement joins TRBV5-1 to TRBJ1-1; TRBD1 might be the D (5 bases). Deletions cut 0 bases from V and 4 bases from J, with 13 bases between. Germline V gene lookup returns CDR1 SGHRS and CDR2 YFSETQ. The CDR3 is made up of 15 amino acids. CDR3 DNA sequence: TGCGCCAGCAGCTTGGCACCGGGACGGTCCACTGAAGCTTTCTTT. This gives the protein CASSLAPGRSTEAFF.

V gene TRBV3-1 combines with J gene TRBJ2-1; possible D gene TRBD2, 6 bases. V gave up 1 base and J gave up 6 bases, with 10 bases separating them. CDR1 is LGHDT, CDR2 YNNKEL, per germline (reference sequence). The CDR3 is 14 residues long. The CDR3 DNA reads as TGTGCCAGCAGCCAAGCACGGGAGTCCAATGAGCAGTTCTTC. Translation gives CASSQARESNEQFF.

In its sample, this clonotype was seen once. V usage is TRBV7-8 and J usage is TRBJ1-1, with TRBD1 as a possible D gene (6 bases). Germline lookup yields CDR1 SGHVS and CDR2 FQNEAQ. CDR3 length: 14 residues. V lost 1 base, J lost 7 bases, and 13 bases lay in between. CDR3: CASSLVGGPNEAFF. CDR3 coding DNA: TGTGCCAGCAGCTTAGTAGGGGGTCCGAATGAAGCTTTCTTT. Drawing the rest from reference TRBV7-8 and TRBJ1-1, the complete variable domain is GAGVSQSPRYKVAKRGQDVALRCDPISGHVSLFWYQQALGQGPEFLTYFQNEAQLDKSGLPSDRFFAERPEGSVSTLKIQRTQQEDSAVYLCASSLVGGPNEAFFGQGTRLTVV.

The rearrangement uses TRBV5-6 and TRBJ2-7; 8 nucleotides agree with TRBD1. Germline V lookup: CDR1 SGHDT, CDR2 YYEEEE. The CDR3 is 12 amino acids. The V segment lost 3 bases and the J segment 6 bases; nucleotides outside the gene matches: 2. As DNA, the CDR3 is TGTGCCAGCAGCTACGGACAGGGCGAGCAGTACTTC. Translated, it gives CASSYGQGEQYF. Looking up the rest from reference TRBV5-6 and TRBJ2-7 gives the full variable domain: DAGVTQSPTHLIKTRGQQVTLRCSPKSGHDTVSWYQQALGQGPQFIFQYYEEEERQRGNFPDRFSGHQFPNYSSELNVNALLLGDSALYLCASSYGQGEQYFGPGTRLTVT.

V and J are TRBV15 and TRBJ1-4; possibly TRBD1 for D (5 bases). Germline V gene lookup returns CDR1 LNHNV and CDR2 YYDKDF (reference sequence). The CDR3 is 17 residues long. V was shortened by 8 bases and J by 0 bases, with 19 bases between the two germline ends. In DNA form, the CDR3 reads TGTGCCACCGAGGGCGACCAGGGAATTGCAACTAATGAAAAACTGTTTTTT. This codes for CATEGDQGIATNEKLFF.

The genes are TRBV29-1 and TRBJ1-1; tentative D call: TRBD1 (6 bases). This CDR3 is 15 amino acids long. Trimming stripped 4 bases from V and 6 bases from J, with 21 bases between. The germline V gene encodes CDR1 SQVTM and CDR2 ANQGSEA. CDR3 protein: CSVAEPGDLFAEAFF. CDR3 DNA: TGCAGCGTTGCCGAACCAGGGGACCTGTTTGCTGAAGCTTTCTTT.

J is TRBJ2-1 and V is TRBV29-1; 7 bases map to TRBD1. CDR1 is SQVTM and CDR2 is ANQGSEA in the germline V gene. This CDR3 comprises 12 residues. Germline trimming cut 1 base from V and 9 bases from J; bases unmatched to any gene: 3. CDR3 nucleotide sequence: TGCAGCGTTGAAGGACAGGGTGGTGAGCAGTTCTTC. This encodes CSVEGQGGEQFF.

The V gene is TRBV5-6, the J gene TRBJ1-1; 9 bases align to TRBD1. The length of the CDR3 is 20 residues. Trimming at V came to 5 bases and at J to 5 bases, leaving 25 bases not matched to a gene. Germline values: CDR1 SGHDT, CDR2 YYEEEE. CDR3 DNA: TGTGCCAGCAGTCTTTCGGCCGAGGCTAGTCGGGACAGGGATAAGACTGAAGCTTTCTTT. This sequence encodes CASSLSAEASRDRDKTEAFF.

This clonotype was observed once. The genes are TRBV12-3 or TRBV12-4 and TRBJ1-4; possibly TRBD1 for D (5 bases). The CDR3 loop spans 15 amino acids. Trimming took 2 bases from V and 6 from J, leaving 13 bases between them. The CDR3 reads CASSLWGLHHEKLFF. The CDR3 coding sequence is TGTGCCAGCAGTTTATGGGGCTTACACCATGAAAAACTGTTTTTT.

This chain links TRBV5-1 with TRBJ2-7; 8 positions match TRBD1. The CDR3 length is 13 residues. CDR1 and CDR2 (germline): SGHRS, YFSETQ. J was trimmed by 4 bases and V by 7 bases; bases with no gene match: 7. The CDR3 region has the DNA TGCGCCAGCGGTAGACAGGGGCCTTACGAGCAGTACTTC. This sequence encodes CASGRQGPYEQYF.

J is TRBJ2-5 and V is TRBV9; TRBD2 aligns across 10 bases. V shed 2 bases, J shed 5 bases, and the junction held 3 bases outside the gene matches. This CDR3 comprises 14 residues. From germline, CDR1 is SGDLS and CDR2 YYNGEE. The CDR3 DNA is TGTGCCAGCAGCGTTCTAGCGGGAGCTGAGACCCAGTACTTC. This gives the protein CASSVLAGAETQYF.

V is TRBV5-1 and J is TRBJ2-5; D might be TRBD2 (5 bases). CDR3 length: 17 amino acids. The germline CDR1 and CDR2 sequences are SGHRS and YFSETQ. The V and J ends lost 4 bases and 5 bases respectively, with 24 bases between them. The CDR3: CASSPLPREGIGETQYF. DNA for the CDR3: TGCGCCAGCAGCCCCCTTCCCCGGGAAGGGATCGGGGAGACCCAGTACTTC.

This clonotype was seen a single time. CDR3 amino acids: CASSPVAGAYEQYF. CDR3 sequence (DNA): TGTGCCAGCAGCCCTGTAGCGGGGGCCTACGAGCAGTACTTC. The chain uses TRBV7-9 and TRBJ2-7, with 9 bases fitting TRBD2. Per germline, CDR1 SEHNR and CDR2 FQNEAQ (reference sequence). The length of the CDR3 is 14 residues. The J segment lost 2 bases and the V segment lost 5 bases, leaving 4 bases of the junction unmatched. The variable domain in full, with the rest retrieved from reference TRBV7-9 and TRBJ2-7, is DTGVSQNPRHKITKRGQNVTFRCDPISEHNRLYWYRQTLGQGPEFLTYFQNEAQLEKSRLLSDRFSAERPKGSFSTLEIQRTEQGDSAMYLCASSPVAGAYEQYFGPGTRLTVT.

V usage is TRBV27 and J usage is TRBJ2-7; D is undetermined. CDR3 size: 15 residues. In germline, CDR1 is MNHEY, CDR2 SMNVEV (reference sequence). V was trimmed by 2 bases and J by 5 bases, leaving 16 bases between them. The CDR3 DNA sequence: TGTGCCAGCAGTTTAAGGAAGATAATGGTGGACGAGCAGTACTTC. Residues: CASSLRKIMVDEQYF.

The V call is TRBV20-1, the J call TRBJ2-7; D is undetermined. V dropped 1 base and J dropped 0 bases, with 7 bases sitting between them. The CDR3 loop spans 13 amino acids. Looked up from germline, CDR1 is DFQATT and CDR2 is SNEGSKA (reference sequence). Here the CDR3 reads CSARGRLSYEQYF. DNA of the CDR3: TGCAGTGCTAGAGGCAGACTCTCCTACGAGCAGTACTTC.

V usage is TRBV2 and J usage is TRBJ1-2; no clear D. Deletions cut 3 bases from V and 0 bases from J, with 11 bases between. CDR1 and CDR2 from the germline V gene are SNHLY and FYNNEI. CDR3 length: 15 amino acids. The CDR3, as DNA: TGTGCCAGCAGTGATCCCCTCTGGGCTAACTATGGCTACACCTTC. This codes for CASSDPLWANYGYTF.

V usage is TRBV6-5 and J usage is TRBJ2-7; TRBD1 agrees at 7 bases. CDR3 length: 13 residues. After removal of 2 bases from V and 4 bases from J, the junction contained 2 bases not matched to a gene. Germline V gene data show CDR1 as MNHEY and CDR2 as SVGAGI. CDR3 loop: CASSYAQGYEQYF. The CDR3 nucleotides read TGTGCCAGCAGTTACGCACAGGGGTACGAGCAGTACTTC.

The V call is TRBV6-6, the J call TRBJ2-7; D could derive from TRBD1 or TRBD2 (5 bases each). This CDR3 has 16 amino acids. V was cut by 2 bases and J by 5 bases, with 19 bases left in between. Per germline, CDR1 MNHNY and CDR2 SVGAGI (reference sequence). The CDR3 here is CASSYISVQGTHEQYF. In nucleotides, the CDR3 is TGTGCCAGCAGTTACATTAGCGTGCAGGGAACCCACGAGCAGTACTTC.

This clonotype was found a few times. This rearrangement joins TRBV9 to TRBJ1-2; tentatively, D is TRBD1 (5 bases). Germline assignment: CDR1 SGDLS and CDR2 YYNGEE. The V end was cut by 3 bases, the J end by 8 bases, with 5 bases between. The CDR3 totals 10 residues. CDR3 residues: CASSGQGYTF. Here the CDR3 DNA reads TGTGCCAGCAGCGGACAGGGCTACACCTTC. The full variable domain, completed using reference TRBV9 and TRBJ1-2, is DSGVTQTPKHLITATGQRVTLRCSPRSGDLSVYWYQQSLDQGLQFLIQYYNGEERAKGNILERFSAQQFPDLHSELNLSSLELGDSALYFCASSGQGYTFGSGTRLTVV.

The V and J genes are TRBV19 and TRBJ2-1; D possibly corresponds to TRBD2 (6 bases). The CDR3 is 13 amino acids. Trimming took off 9 bases at V and 3 bases at J, with 12 bases between the two ends. Germline V gene lookup returns CDR1 LNHDA and CDR2 SQIVND (reference sequence). The DNA for the CDR3 is TGTGCCAGCCGGGACTTACTCTACAATGAGCAGTTCTTC. Encoded protein: CASRDLLYNEQFF.

The gene calls are TRBV9 and TRBJ1-4; D might be TRBD1 (6 bases). The CDR3 sequence is 16 residues long. Germline lookup yields CDR1 SGDLS and CDR2 YYNGEE. V was cut by 2 bases and J by 0 bases, with 11 bases left in between. CDR3 residues: CASSVEGQPTNEKLFF. CDR3 DNA sequence: TGTGCCAGCAGCGTCGAAGGACAGCCAACTAATGAAAAACTGTTTTTT.

This chain links TRBV15 with TRBJ1-5; possible D gene TRBD1, 6 bases. Germline CDR1 LNHNV, CDR2 YYDKDF (reference sequence). CDR3 length equals 14 residues. The V and J ends lost 6 bases and 7 bases respectively, with 16 bases between them. CDR3 bases: TGTGCCACCAGTATCGCAGGGGCTGGGCAGCCCCAGCATTTT. Protein product: CATSIAGAGQPQHF.

This clonotype showed up just a few times. V and J are TRBV19 and TRBJ1-1; D call uncertain. Germline V CDR1 and CDR2: LNHDA, SQIVND (reference sequence). This CDR3 has 12 amino acids. The V end lost 3 bases, the J end lost 1 base, and 3 bases lay between the germline ends. Here the CDR3 reads CASSMGNTEAFF. In DNA form, the CDR3 reads TGTGCCAGTAGTATGGGGAACACTGAAGCTTTCTTT.

V usage is TRBV7-2 and J usage is TRBJ2-3; D not certain. The V end lost 2 bases, the J end lost 5 bases, and 8 bases lay between the germline ends. The CDR3 is 13 residues long. The V gene's germline CDR1 is SGHTA and CDR2 FQGNSA. The CDR3, as DNA: TGTGCCAGCAGCTTAAATTTGGTAGATACGCAGTATTTT. It is translated as CASSLNLVDTQYF. Complete variable domain (other parts from reference TRBV7-2 and TRBJ2-3): GAGVSQSPSNKVTEKGKDVELRCDPISGHTALYWYRQSLGQGLEFLIYFQGNSAPDKSGLPSDRFSAERTGGSVSTLTIQRTQQEDSAVYLCASSLNLVDTQYFGPGTRLTVL.

V gene TRBV5-5 combines with J gene TRBJ1-1; D uncertain. Trimming pared 0 bases from V and 4 bases from J, leaving 7 bases between. The CDR3 consists of 13 residues. CDR1 SGHKS and CDR2 YYEKEE come from the germline V gene (reference sequence). CDR3 coding DNA: TGTGCCAGCAGCTTGGGGCACCTCACTGAAGCTTTCTTT. Its protein is CASSLGHLTEAFF.

The chain carries TRBV13 and TRBJ2-3, with 9 bases identical to TRBD1. J lost 1 base, V lost 3 bases, and 11 bases had no gene match. Germline lookup yields CDR1 PRHDT and CDR2 FYEKMQ (reference sequence). The CDR3 is made up of 18 amino acids. The CDR3 DNA is TGTGCCAGCAGCTTCCTTCTCGGGGGACAGGGTGGCACAGATACGCAGTATTTT. Residues: CASSFLLGGQGGTDTQYF.

This chain uses TRBV9 with TRBJ1-1; a possible D gene is TRBD1 (6 bases). V dropped 2 bases and J dropped 3 bases, with 23 bases sitting between them. Germline assignment: CDR1 SGDLS and CDR2 YYNGEE. The CDR3 totals 18 residues. As DNA, the CDR3 is TGTGCCAGCAGCGTTACCACGGGGGCTGAATTGAAGGACACTGAAGCTTTCTTT. The encoded protein is CASSVTTGAELKDTEAFF.

V usage is TRBV12-3 or TRBV12-4 and J usage is TRBJ2-7; 10 positions match TRBD2. Trimming at V came to 3 bases and at J to 5 bases, leaving 7 bases not matched to a gene. The CDR3 is 15 amino acids. The CDR3 bases are TGTGCCAGCAGTTTCCTGAGCGGGGGGGCAGACGAGCAGTACTTC. Translation: CASSFLSGGADEQYF.

The rearrangement links TRBV28 to TRBJ2-3, with 9 bases aligning to TRBD1. V lost 4 bases and J lost 0; bases outside the gene matches: 5. Germline V gene sequence: CDR1 MDHEN, CDR2 SYDVKM. This CDR3 is 16 amino acids long. The CDR3 protein is CASSSTGGLSTDTQYF. DNA for the CDR3: TGTGCCAGCAGTTCTACAGGGGGCCTTAGCACAGATACGCAGTATTTT.